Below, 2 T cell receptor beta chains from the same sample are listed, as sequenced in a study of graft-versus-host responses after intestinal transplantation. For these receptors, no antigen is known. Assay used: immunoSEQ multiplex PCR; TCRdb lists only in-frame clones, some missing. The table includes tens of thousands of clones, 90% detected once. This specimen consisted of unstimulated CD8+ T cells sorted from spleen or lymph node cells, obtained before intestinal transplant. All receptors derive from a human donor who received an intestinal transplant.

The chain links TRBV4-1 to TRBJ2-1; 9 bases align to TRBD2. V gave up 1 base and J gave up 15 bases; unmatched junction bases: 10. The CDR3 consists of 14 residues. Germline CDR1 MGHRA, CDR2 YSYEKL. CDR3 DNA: TGCGCCAGCAGCCAAGGAATTAGCGGGGGCCGCGGGTTCTTC. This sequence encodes CASSQGISGGRGFF.

The CDR3 sequence is CASSPDILGIEQFF. The CDR3 coding sequence is TGTGCCAGCAGCCCGGACATCCTAGGGATTGAGCAGTTCTTC. The chain links TRBV5-6 to TRBJ2-1, with D possibly being TRBD1 (5 bases). The V end lost 4 bases, the J end lost 9 bases, and 17 bases lay between the germline ends. This CDR3 is 14 amino acids long. Germline-derived CDR1 and CDR2 are SGHDT and YYEEEE.